The 2 T cell receptor beta chains given below trace back to one sample, sequenced in a study of beta chain features in type 1 diabetes. Sequencing targeted expressed TCRB transcripts, as all isolated RNA had been reverse transcribed. Clones were sequenced by immunoSEQ multiplex PCR, and TCRdb holds only the in-frame ones, with some missing. Here the sample spans hundreds of thousands of clones, approximately 28% being singletons. Input material: naive CD4+ T cells from blood. These receptors all come from a man between 18 and 29 years old in good health.

A few counts support this clone. The chain is built from TRBV9 and TRBJ2-1, with TRBD2 matching 7 bases. After removal of 1 base from V and 8 bases from J, the junction contained 9 bases not matched to a gene. CDR3 length: 15 residues. The germline CDR1 and CDR2 sequences are SGDLS and YYNGEE. CDR3 amino acids: CASSVYVGGPDEQFF. The CDR3 nucleotides are TGTGCCAGCAGCGTATACGTGGGAGGGCCAGATGAGCAGTTCTTC.

This clone was seen more than once but under ten times. The chain links TRBV2 to TRBJ1-5, with D hard to call. Trimming pared 6 bases from V and 0 bases from J, leaving 9 bases between. Germline CDR1 is SNHLY and CDR2 is FYNNEI. The CDR3 consists of 14 residues. CDR3 in amino acids: CASSTRDSNQPQHF. CDR3 in DNA: TGTGCCAGCAGCACAAGGGATAGCAATCAGCCCCAGCATTTT.